This TCR beta chain was sequenced in a study of blood T cells in healthy people across ages. Study at large: About one barcoded beta molecule per two T cells came from capture by template switching. Study observations and caveats: Long-lived donors had more naive CD4+ cells and higher diversity than aged donors.

The V end lost 8 bases, the J end lost 1 base, and 12 bases lay between the germline ends. Germline V gene sequence: CDR1 MNHEY, CDR2 SMNVEV (reference sequence). CDR3 length: 14 residues. Each sample gave at least 6 million isolated PBMCs. This clonotype was counted many times. Its matching antigen is unknown. A second PCR, run for about 6 to 11 cycles, used a sample-barcoded 5' primer plus a J-beta primer mix. TCRdb independently ran MiXCR on the 5' RACE reads; one entry per CDR3 protein. Among roughly 700,000 distinct CDR3 sequences listed, roughly 32% were seen once. The V and J genes are TRBV27 and TRBJ2-1; perhaps TRBD1 as D (5 bases). This TCR was recovered from a woman older than 75 in good health. Material: blood. CDR3 nucleotide sequence: TGTGCCAGCGGACCGAGGACATCCTACAATGAGCAGTTCTTC. Its protein product is CASGPRTSYNEQFF.